A selection of T cell receptor beta chains follows, all from one sample in a study of cytomegalovirus exposure and HLA in healthy donors. Measured with immunoSEQ multiplex PCR; TCRdb has only the in-frame clones, and not every one. The table has 90,000 to 120,000 clones, approximately 76% seen once. Sequencing was carried out using PBMCs. The receptor set was obtained from a man aged 18-30 years in good health and CMV-seronegative. Each CDR3 is given with its conserved first and last residue. Each record gives: J gene, clone size, D gene, V gene, CDR3 DNA, CDR3 protein. A D gene is named only where the DNA matches it firmly. Part of the rows lack a size; the others show once, few, many or a class for expanded clones.

TRBJ1-4,.,.,TRBV9,TGTGCCAGCAGCGTAGATCATTCTTTGGGGCAAAAACTGTTTTTT,CASSVDHSLGQKLFF
TRBJ2-2,.,.,TRBV7-3,TGTGCCAGCAGGACGGGGAACACCGGGGAGCTGTTTTTT,CASRTGNTGELFF
TRBJ2-2,.,.,TRBV7-2,TGTGCCAGCAGCTTTTATACCGGGGAGCTGTTTTTT,CASSFYTGELFF
TRBJ2-7,.,.,TRBV6-5,TGTGCCAGCAGTCTACACAGGTTTATCTACGAGCAGTACTTC,CASSLHRFIYEQYF
TRBJ2-5,.,.,TRBV2,TGTGCCAGCAGTGAACAGGGTCAAGAGACCCAGTACTTC,CASSEQGQETQYF
TRBJ2-5,.,.,TRBV7-3,TGTGCCAGCAGCTTTGGTTTTCGGGAGACCCAGTACTTC,CASSFGFRETQYF
TRBJ1-1,.,.,TRBV7-9,TGTTCCAGCAGCTTAGGCGGGACTGAAGCTTTCTTT,CSSSLGGTEAFF
TRBJ2-3,.,.,TRBV28,TGTGCCAGCAGTTTAGGGCTCCAGCAGTATTTT,CASSLGLQQYF
TRBJ2-3,.,.,TRBV7-9,TGTGCCAGCCAGGCACTCGTTGCTAGCACAGATACGCAGTATTTT,CASQALVASTDTQYF
TRBJ1-5,.,TRBD1,TRBV5-5,TGTGCCAGCAAAGGACAGGGGGATCAGCCCCAGCATTTT,CASKGQGDQPQHF
TRBJ1-6,.,.,TRBV2,TGTGCCAGCAGTGTTGGGACACCGAATAATTCACCCCTCCACTTT,CASSVGTPNNSPLHF
TRBJ2-3,.,.,TRBV21-1,TGTGCCAGCAGCAGGGACAGGGTTGCGGATACGCAGTATTTT,CASSRDRVADTQYF
TRBJ2-2,.,TRBD1,TRBV7-8,TGTGCCAGCACGCCAACAGGGGGCTGGACCGGGGAGCTGTTTTTT,CASTPTGGWTGELFF
TRBJ2-7,few,.,TRBV9,TGTGCCAGCAGCGTAGCTACCTGGGGCAGCGAGCAGTACTTC,CASSVATWGSEQYF